This TCR beta chain was profiled in a study of blood T cell repertoires in COVID-19. In the study overall: COVID-19 samples, acute and convalescent, were from the United States, Italy and Spain.

Enrolled during active infection, Seattle patients were then followed longitudinally. Study processing details: Nucleated cell counts were estimated from reference gene primer amplification. Libraries were prepared by immunoSEQ multiplex PCR; TCRdb keeps only in-frame clonotypes and omits some of them. That table is the source of V, J and clone size, and D and trimming were worked out from the DNA. The sample carries around 280,000 clones, about nine tenths recorded once. There are a few counts of this clone. The CDR3 extends over 13 amino acids. The ends lost 8 bases at V and 1 base at J; junction bases unmatched: 3.

The sequenced material came from peripheral blood. The clonotype comes from a woman in her twenties or thirties with COVID-19, enrolled during active disease. This rearrangement joins TRBV12-3 or TRBV12-4 to TRBJ2-3; 7 nucleotides line up with TRBD1. The CDR3 DNA sequence: TGTGCCAGCCGACAGGGAGGCACAGATACGCAGTATTTT. Protein product: CASRQGGTDTQYF.